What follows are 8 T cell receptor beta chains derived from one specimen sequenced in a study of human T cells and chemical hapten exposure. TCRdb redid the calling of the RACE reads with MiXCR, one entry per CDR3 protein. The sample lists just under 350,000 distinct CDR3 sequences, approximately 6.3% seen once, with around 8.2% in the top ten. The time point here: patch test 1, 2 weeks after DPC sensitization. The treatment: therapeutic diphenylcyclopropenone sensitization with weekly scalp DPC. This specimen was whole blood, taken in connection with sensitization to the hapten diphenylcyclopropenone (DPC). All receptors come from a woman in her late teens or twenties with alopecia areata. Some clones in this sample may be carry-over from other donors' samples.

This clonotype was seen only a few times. This chain's CDR3 is CASRGYFGANVLTF. The CDR3 DNA reads TGTGCCAGCAGAGGGTACTTTGGGGCCAACGTCCTGACTTTC. The chain uses TRBV2 and TRBJ2-6, with D unresolved. V lost 6 bases, J lost 3 bases, and 9 bases lay in between. The CDR3 contains 14 residues. Germline lookup yields CDR1 SNHLY and CDR2 FYNNEI.

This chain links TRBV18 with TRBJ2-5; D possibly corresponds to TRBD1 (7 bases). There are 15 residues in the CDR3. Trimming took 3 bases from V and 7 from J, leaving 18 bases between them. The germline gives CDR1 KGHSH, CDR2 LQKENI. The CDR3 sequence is CASSPRQGEDGTQYF. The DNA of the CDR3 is TGTGCCAGCTCACCGAGGCAGGGGGAGGACGGGACCCAGTACTTC.

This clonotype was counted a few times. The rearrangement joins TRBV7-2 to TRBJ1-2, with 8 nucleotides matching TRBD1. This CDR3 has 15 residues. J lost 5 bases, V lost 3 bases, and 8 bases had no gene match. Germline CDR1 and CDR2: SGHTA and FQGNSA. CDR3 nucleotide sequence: TGTGCCAGCAGCTTGCTACCGGGACAGGAATATGGCTACACCTTC. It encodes CASSLLPGQEYGYTF.

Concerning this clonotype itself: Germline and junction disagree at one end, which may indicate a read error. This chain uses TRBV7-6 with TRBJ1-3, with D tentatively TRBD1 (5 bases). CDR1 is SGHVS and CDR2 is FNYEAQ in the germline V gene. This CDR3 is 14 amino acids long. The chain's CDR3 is CPSSQGLLGNTIYF. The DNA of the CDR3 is TGTCCCAGCAGCCAGGGACTGCTCGGGAACACCATATATTTT.

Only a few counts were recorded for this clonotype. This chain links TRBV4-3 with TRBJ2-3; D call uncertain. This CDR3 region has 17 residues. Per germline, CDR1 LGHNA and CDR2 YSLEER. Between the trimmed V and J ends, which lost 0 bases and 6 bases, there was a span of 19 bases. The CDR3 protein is CASSQELGSTGKDTQYF. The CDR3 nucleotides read TGCGCCAGCAGCCAAGAACTTGGGTCGACGGGCAAGGATACGCAGTATTTT.

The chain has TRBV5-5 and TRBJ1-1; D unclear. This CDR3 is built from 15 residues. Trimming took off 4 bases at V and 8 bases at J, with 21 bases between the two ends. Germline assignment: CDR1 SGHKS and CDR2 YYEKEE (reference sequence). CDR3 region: CASSQLGGVLGEAFF. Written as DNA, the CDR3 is TGTGCCAGCAGCCAATTGGGTGGGGTATTGGGGGAAGCTTTCTTT. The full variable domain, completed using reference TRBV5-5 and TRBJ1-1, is DAGVTQSPTHLIKTRGQQVTLRCSPISGHKSVSWYQQVLGQGPQFIFQYYEKEERGRGNFPDRFSARQFPNYSSELNVNALLLGDSALYLCASSQLGGVLGEAFFGQGTRLTVV.

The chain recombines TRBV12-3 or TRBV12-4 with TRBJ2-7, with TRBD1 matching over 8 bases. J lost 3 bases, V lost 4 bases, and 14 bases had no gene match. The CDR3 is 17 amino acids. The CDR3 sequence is CASSSPGQGKLIYEQYF. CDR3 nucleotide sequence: TGTGCCAGCAGTTCCCCTGGACAGGGTAAATTGATCTACGAGCAGTACTTC.

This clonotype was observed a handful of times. CDR3 loop: CASSPSGNEKLFF. The CDR3 nucleotides read TGTGCCAGCTCACCATCGGGTAATGAAAAACTGTTTTTT. This rearrangement joins TRBV18 to TRBJ1-4, with D uncertain. The CDR3 sequence is 13 residues long. CDR1 and CDR2 from the germline V gene are KGHSH and LQKENI. Trimming removed 2 bases from V and 4 bases from J, with 5 bases in between.